The clone carrying this T cell receptor (beta chain) has a count of ten or more. Its antigen is unknown. The source of the sample is a study of T cell clonality in common variable immunodeficiency. Study results and limitations: Shared TCRbeta clones were fewer between CVID subjects than controls. CVID subjects had higher TCRbeta clonality than healthy controls, most marked in about a third.

Repertoires were generated with immunoSEQ multiplex PCR, while TCRdb's copy carries only in-frame clones and drops some. This sample carries approximately 64,000 clones, none of them present only once. The sequenced material came from peripheral blood mononuclear cells. The sequence came from a person aged 18 to 75 in good health.

This chain's CDR3 is CASSAGTGPALNTEAFF. The covered CDR3 bases are TGTGCCAGTAGTGCCGGGACAGGGCCCGCGTTGAACACTGAA. The V and J genes are TRBV19 and TRBJ1-1; 9 nucleotides line up with TRBD1. The read comes to an end 3 residues before the CDR3 does, leaving the germline J gene to fill in the end. The CDR3 runs 17 residues. Trimming at V came to 5 bases and at J to 0 bases, leaving 10 bases not matched to a gene. CDR1 and CDR2 (germline): LNHDA, SQIVND (reference sequence).